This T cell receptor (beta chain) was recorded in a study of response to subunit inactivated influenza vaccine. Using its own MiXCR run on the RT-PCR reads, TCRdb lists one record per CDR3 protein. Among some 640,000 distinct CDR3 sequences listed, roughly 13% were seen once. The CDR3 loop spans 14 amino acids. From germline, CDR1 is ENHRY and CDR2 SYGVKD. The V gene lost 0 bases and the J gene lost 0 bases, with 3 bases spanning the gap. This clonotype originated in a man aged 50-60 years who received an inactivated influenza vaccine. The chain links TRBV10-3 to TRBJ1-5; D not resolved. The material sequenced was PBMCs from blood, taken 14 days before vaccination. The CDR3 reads CAISESDSNQPQHF. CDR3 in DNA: TGTGCCATCAGTGAGTCTGATAGCAATCAGCCCCAGCATTTT.